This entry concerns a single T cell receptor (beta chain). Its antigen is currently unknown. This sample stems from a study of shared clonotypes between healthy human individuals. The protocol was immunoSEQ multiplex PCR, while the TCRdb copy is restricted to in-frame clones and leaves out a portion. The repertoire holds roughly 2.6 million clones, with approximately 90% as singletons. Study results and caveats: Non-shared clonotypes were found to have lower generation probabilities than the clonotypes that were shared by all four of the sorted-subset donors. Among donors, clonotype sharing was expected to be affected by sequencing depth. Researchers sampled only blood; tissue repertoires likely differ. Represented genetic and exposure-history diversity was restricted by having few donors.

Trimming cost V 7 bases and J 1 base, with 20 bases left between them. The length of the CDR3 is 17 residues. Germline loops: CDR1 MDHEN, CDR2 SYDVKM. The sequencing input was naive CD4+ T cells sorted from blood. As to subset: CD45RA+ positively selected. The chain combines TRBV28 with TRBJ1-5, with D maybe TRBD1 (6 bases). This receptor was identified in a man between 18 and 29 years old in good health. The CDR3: CASIQDSQGPSNQPQHF. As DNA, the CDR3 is TGTGCCAGCATACAGGACAGTCAAGGGCCCAGCAATCAGCCCCAGCATTTT.